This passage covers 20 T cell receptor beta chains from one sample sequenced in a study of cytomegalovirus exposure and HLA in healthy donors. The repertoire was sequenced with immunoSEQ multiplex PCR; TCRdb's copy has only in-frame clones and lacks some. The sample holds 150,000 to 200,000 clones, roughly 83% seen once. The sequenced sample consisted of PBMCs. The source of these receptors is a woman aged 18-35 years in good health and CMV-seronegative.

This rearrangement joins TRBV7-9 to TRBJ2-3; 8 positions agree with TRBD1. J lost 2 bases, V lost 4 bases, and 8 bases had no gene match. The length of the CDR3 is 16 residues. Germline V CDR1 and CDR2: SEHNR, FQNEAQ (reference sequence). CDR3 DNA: TGTGCCAGCAGCTCAGGGGGCGGAGCCAACACAGATACGCAGTATTTT. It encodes CASSSGGGANTDTQYF.

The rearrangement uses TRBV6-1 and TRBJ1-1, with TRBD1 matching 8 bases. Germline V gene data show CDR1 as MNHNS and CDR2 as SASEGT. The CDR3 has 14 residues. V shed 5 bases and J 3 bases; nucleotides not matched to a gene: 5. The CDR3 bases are TGTGCCAGCAGTTTCCTACAGGGGGACACTGAAGCTTTCTTT. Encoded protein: CASSFLQGDTEAFF.

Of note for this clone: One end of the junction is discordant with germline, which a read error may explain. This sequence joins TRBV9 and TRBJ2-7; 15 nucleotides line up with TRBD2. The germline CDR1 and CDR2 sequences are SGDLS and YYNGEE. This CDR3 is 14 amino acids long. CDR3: CASDRTGTSGRLNF. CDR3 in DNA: TGTGCCAGCGACAGGACCGGGACTAGCGGGAGGCTGAATTTC.

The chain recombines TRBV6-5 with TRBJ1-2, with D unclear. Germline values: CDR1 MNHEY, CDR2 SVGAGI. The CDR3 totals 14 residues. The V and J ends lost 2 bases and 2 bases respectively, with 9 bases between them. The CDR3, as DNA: TGTGCCAGCAGTTACGCCGGCGGCAACTATGGCTACACCTTC. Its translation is CASSYAGGNYGYTF.

CDR3 coding DNA: TGTGCCAGCAGCTTAGGGGAAATATCCGGGACAGGGGGCTATGAGCAGTACTTC. Translation: CASSLGEISGTGGYEQYF. The chain joins TRBV7-9 to TRBJ2-7; 12 bases fit TRBD1. V was pared by 1 base and J by 7 bases, with 14 bases of the junction left unmatched. Germline V CDR1 and CDR2: SEHNR, FQNEAQ (reference sequence). The CDR3 is 18 residues long.

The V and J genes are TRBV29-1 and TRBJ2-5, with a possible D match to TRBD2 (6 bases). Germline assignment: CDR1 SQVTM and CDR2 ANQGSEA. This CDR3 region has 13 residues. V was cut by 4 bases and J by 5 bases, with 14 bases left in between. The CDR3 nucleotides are TGCAGCGTTGGGGGGGTTGGAGGGGAGACCCAGTACTTC. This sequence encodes CSVGGVGGETQYF.

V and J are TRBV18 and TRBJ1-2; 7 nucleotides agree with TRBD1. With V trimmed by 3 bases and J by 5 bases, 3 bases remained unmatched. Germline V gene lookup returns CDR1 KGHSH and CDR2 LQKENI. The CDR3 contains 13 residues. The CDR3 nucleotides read TGTGCCAGCTCACCGGACAGGAAGTATGGCTACACCTTC. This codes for CASSPDRKYGYTF.

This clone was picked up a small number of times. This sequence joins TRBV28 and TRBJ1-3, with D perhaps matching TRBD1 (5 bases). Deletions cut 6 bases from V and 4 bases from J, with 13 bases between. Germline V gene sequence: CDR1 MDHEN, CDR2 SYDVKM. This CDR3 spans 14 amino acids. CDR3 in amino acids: CASRPAGMGNTIYF. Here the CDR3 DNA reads TGTGCCAGCAGACCTGCAGGGATGGGAAACACCATATATTTT.

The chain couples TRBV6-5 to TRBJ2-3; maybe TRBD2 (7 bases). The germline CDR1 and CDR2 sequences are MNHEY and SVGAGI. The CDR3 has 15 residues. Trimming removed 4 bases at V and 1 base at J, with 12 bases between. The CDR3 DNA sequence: TGTGCCAGCAGTTCGGGGGGCCTAGGCACAGATACGCAGTATTTT. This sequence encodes CASSSGGLGTDTQYF.

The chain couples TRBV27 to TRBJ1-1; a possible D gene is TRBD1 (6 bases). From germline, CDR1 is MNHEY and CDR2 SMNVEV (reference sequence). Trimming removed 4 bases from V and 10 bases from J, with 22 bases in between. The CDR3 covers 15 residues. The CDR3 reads CASSSPIAGQTTAFF. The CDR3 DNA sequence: TGTGCCAGCAGTTCCCCCATAGCAGGACAGACGACAGCTTTCTTT.

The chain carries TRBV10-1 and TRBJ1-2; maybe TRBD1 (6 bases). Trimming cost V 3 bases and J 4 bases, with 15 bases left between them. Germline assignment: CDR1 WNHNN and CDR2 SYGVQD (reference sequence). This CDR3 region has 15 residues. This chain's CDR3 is CASSDSHTGIYGYTF. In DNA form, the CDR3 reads TGCGCCAGCAGTGACTCCCACACAGGGATCTATGGCTACACCTTC.

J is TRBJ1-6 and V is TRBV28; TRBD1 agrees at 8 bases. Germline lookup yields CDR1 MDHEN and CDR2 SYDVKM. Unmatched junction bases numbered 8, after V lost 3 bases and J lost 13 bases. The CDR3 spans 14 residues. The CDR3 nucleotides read TGTGCCAGCAGTTTGTGGGACAGGACTACTCCCCTCCACTTT. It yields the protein CASSLWDRTTPLHF.

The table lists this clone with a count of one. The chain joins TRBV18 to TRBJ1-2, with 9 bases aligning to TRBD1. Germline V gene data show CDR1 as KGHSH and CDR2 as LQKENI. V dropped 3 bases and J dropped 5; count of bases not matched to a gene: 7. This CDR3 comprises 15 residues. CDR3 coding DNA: TGTGCCAGCTCACCCCCCGGGACAGGGTATTATGGCTACACCTTC. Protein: CASSPPGTGYYGYTF.

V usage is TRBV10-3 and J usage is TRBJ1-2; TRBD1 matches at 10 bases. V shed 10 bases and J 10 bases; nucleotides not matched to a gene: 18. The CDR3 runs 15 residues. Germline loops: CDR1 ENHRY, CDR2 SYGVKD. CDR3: CATSGQGIVPFVYTF. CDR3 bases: TGTGCCACGTCGGGACAGGGGATCGTTCCATTCGTCTACACCTTC.

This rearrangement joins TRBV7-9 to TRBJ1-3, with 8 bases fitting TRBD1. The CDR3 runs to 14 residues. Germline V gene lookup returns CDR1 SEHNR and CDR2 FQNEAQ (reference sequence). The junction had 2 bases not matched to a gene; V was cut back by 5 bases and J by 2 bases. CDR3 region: CASSLTGAGNTIYF. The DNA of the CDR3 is TGTGCCAGCAGCCTGACAGGGGCTGGAAACACCATATATTTT.

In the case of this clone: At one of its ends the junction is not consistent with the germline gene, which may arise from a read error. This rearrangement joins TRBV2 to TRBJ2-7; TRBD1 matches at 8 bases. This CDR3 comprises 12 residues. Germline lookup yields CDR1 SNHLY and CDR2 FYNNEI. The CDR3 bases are TGTGCCAGCAGTGTATTTTCCAGGGGGCGCAACTTC. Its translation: CASSVFSRGRNF.

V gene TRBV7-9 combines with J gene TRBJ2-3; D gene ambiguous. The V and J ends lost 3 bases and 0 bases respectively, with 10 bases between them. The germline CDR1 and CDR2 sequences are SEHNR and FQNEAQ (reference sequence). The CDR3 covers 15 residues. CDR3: CASSFPGSSTDTQYF. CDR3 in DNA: TGTGCCAGCAGCTTCCCAGGCTCTAGCACAGATACGCAGTATTTT.

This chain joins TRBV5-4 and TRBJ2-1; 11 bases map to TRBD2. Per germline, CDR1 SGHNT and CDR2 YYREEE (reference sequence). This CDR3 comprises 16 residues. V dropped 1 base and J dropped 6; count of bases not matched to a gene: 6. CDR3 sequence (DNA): TGTGCCAGCAGCTTGAAAGGGACTAGCGGACTCAATGAGCAGTTCTTC. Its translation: CASSLKGTSGLNEQFF.

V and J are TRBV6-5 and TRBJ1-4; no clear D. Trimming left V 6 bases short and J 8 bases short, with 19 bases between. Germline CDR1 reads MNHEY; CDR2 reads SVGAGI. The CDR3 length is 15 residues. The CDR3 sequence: CASRPDRLAGEKLFF. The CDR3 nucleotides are TGTGCCAGCAGACCGGATCGTCTTGCGGGCGAAAAACTGTTTTTT.

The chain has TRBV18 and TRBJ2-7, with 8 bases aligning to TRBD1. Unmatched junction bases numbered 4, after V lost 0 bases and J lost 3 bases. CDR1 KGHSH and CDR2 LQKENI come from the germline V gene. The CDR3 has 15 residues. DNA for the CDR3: TGTGCCAGCTCACCACCGACAGGGGAAAACTACGAGCAGTACTTC. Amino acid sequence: CASSPPTGENYEQYF.